This T cell receptor (beta chain) was sequenced during a study of lymphopenia after photon versus proton radiotherapy. Comment on this clone: Its antigen is still unknown.

Germline V lookup: CDR1 KGHSH, CDR2 LQKENI. V trimming: 2 bases; J trimming: 5 bases; junction bases outside the gene matches: 7. The length of the CDR3 is 16 residues. General observations from the study: Proton therapy kept repertoires fairly stable, unlike photons, which gained effector/memory cells.

Here immunoSEQ multiplex PCR was the method, and the copy in TCRdb shows in-frame clones only, minus some. The profile covers 25,000 to 35,000 clones, with roughly nine tenths appearing a single time and 6.5% to 8% taken by the ten largest. This specimen consisted of peripheral blood, obtained from a patient treated with proton-based radiotherapy. The chain has TRBV18 and TRBJ2-3; 10 nucleotides agree with TRBD2. The receptor comes from a woman aged 65 to 85 with pancreatic cancer. Some clones in this sample may be carry-over from other donors' samples. The CDR3 DNA reads TGTGCCAGCTCACCATCGCTAGCGGGAGATCAAGATACGCAGTATTTT. Amino acid sequence: CASSPSLAGDQDTQYF.